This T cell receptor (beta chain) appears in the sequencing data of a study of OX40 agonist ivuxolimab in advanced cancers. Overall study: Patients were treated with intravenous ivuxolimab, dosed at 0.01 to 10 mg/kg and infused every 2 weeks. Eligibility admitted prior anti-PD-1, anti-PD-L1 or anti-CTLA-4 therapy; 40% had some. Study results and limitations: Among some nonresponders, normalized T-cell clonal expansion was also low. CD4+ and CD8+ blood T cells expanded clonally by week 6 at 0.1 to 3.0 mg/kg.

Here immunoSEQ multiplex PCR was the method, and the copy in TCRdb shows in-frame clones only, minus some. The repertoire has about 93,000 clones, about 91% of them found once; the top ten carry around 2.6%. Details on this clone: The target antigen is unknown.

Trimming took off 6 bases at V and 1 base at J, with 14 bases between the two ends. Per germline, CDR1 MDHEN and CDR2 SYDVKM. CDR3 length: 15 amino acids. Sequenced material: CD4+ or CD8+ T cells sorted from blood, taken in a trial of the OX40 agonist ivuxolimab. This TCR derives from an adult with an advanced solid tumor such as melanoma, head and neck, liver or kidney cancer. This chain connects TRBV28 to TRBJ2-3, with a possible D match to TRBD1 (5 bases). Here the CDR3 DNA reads TGTGCCAGCAGACGTCAGGGATCGGGCACAGATACGCAGTATTTT. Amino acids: CASRRQGSGTDTQYF.